The rows below give T cell receptor beta chains drawn from one sample of a study of cytomegalovirus exposure and HLA in healthy donors. The protocol was immunoSEQ multiplex PCR, while the TCRdb copy is restricted to in-frame clones and leaves out a portion. The sample lists around 92,000 clones, approximately 75% occurring once. The specimen sequenced was PBMCs. Receptor source: a female donor in good health and CMV-seropositive. Both conserved end residues are part of each CDR3. D genes are given only for firm matches. The size entry is marked missing in some rows and otherwise reads once, few, many or a size class.

TGTGCCAGCAGGATAAAGCTGGGTAGCGGGATCCCCGGGGAGCTGTTTTTT	CASRIKLGSGIPGELFF	TRBV28	TRBD2	TRBJ2-2	NA
TGCAGCGTCCTGTGGGGCTTGAACACTGAAGCTTTCTTT	CSVLWGLNTEAFF	TRBV29-1	NA	TRBJ1-1	NA
TGTGCCTGGAAGCCGGGGGGTAGTAACTATGGCTACACCTTC	CAWKPGGSNYGYTF	TRBV30	NA	TRBJ1-2	NA
TGTGCCAGCAGCCCCCATGAAGGTAGCGGGAGGGAATCCTACAATGAGCAGTTCTTC	CASSPHEGSGRESYNEQFF	TRBV7-3	TRBD2	TRBJ2-1	NA
TGTGCCAGCAGCGTAGGGAGTGCCTACGAGCAGTACTTC	CASSVGSAYEQYF	TRBV9	NA	TRBJ2-7	NA
TGCAGCGTCATCCCGGGACTAGCCACAGATACGCAGTATTTT	CSVIPGLATDTQYF	TRBV29-1	TRBD2	TRBJ2-3	NA
TGTGCCTGGAGTGTTGGTCTAGCGGACAATGAGCAGTTCTTC	CAWSVGLADNEQFF	TRBV30	TRBD2	TRBJ2-1	few
TGTGCCAGCAGTCGACAGAGATCTTATGGCTACACCTTC	CASSRQRSYGYTF	TRBV28	NA	TRBJ1-2	NA
TGCGCCAGCAGCTTGGGGTCCCAGGGGGGCACTGAAGCTTTCTTT	CASSLGSQGGTEAFF	TRBV5-1	TRBD1	TRBJ1-1	NA
TGCGCCAGCAGCCAAGGACAGGGTTATGGAAACACCATATATTTT	CASSQGQGYGNTIYF	TRBV4-1	TRBD1	TRBJ1-3	NA
TGTGCCAGCAGCACCGGGACACAGGAAAAACTGTTTTTT	CASSTGTQEKLFF	TRBV2	NA	TRBJ1-4	few
TGTGCCAGCAGCTCGTTGGGACAGGGGGAGTCCAAAAACATTCAGTACTTC	CASSSLGQGESKNIQYF	TRBV5-4	TRBD1	TRBJ2-4	NA
TGTGCCAGCTCACCACGAGGGACAGGGGATAATTCACCCCTCCACTTT	CASSPRGTGDNSPLHF	TRBV18	TRBD1	TRBJ1-6	NA
TGTGCCAGCAGCTTGGGCGGGGACAGCACCTACGAGCAGTACTTC	CASSLGGDSTYEQYF	TRBV7-3	NA	TRBJ2-7	NA
TGTGCCAGCAGCCTAACTAGCGACTCCTACAATGAGCAGTTCTTC	CASSLTSDSYNEQFF	TRBV6-4	TRBD2	TRBJ2-1	few
TGCAGCGGCTACAGGGGGCTAGGTTGTAATTCACCCCTCCACTTT	CSGYRGLGCNSPLHF	TRBV29-1	TRBD1	TRBJ1-6	NA
TGTGCCAGCAGTTTCGGGCGACAGAACTATGGCTACACCTTC	CASSFGRQNYGYTF	TRBV28	NA	TRBJ1-2	NA
TGTGCCAGCAGCTTCCGGGGGGTCTACAATGAGCAGTTCTTC	CASSFRGVYNEQFF	TRBV5-6	TRBD2	TRBJ2-1	NA